The 30 T cell receptor beta chains below come from one sample, sequenced in a study of cytomegalovirus exposure and HLA in healthy donors. The PCR had 60 Vbeta and 13 Jbeta primers. Produced via immunoSEQ multiplex PCR; TCRdb's table is partial and in-frame only. The table records 130,000 or so clones, around 77% of them present only once. The source material was PBMCs. The origin of the receptors is a man aged 18 to 30 in good health and CMV-seropositive.

The gene calls are TRBV19 and TRBJ2-3, with TRBD2 matching 12 bases. Germline V gene lookup returns CDR1 LNHDA and CDR2 SQIVND (reference sequence). The CDR3 runs to 15 residues. Trimming at V came to 7 bases and at J to 1 base, leaving 3 bases not matched to a gene. The CDR3 region is CASTWTSGGTDTQYF. CDR3 nucleotide sequence: TGTGCCAGTACCTGGACTAGCGGGGGCACAGATACGCAGTATTTT.

The chain couples TRBV4-1 to TRBJ2-7; weak D call: TRBD1 (6 bases). Looked up from germline, CDR1 is MGHRA and CDR2 is YSYEKL. V was clipped by 3 bases and J by 3 bases, with 9 bases between them. The CDR3 sequence is 13 residues long. CDR3 residues: CASSQSTGYEQYF. CDR3 nucleotides: TGCGCCAGCAGCCAGTCGACAGGCTACGAGCAGTACTTC.

The chain combines TRBV7-9 with TRBJ1-2; 8 bases line up with TRBD1. This CDR3 is 14 amino acids long. The V segment lost 5 bases and the J segment 4 bases; nucleotides outside the gene matches: 6. Per the germline V gene, CDR1 is SEHNR and CDR2 is FQNEAQ (reference sequence). The DNA of the CDR3 is TGTGCCAGCAGCCTGAAGGGACAGGTCTATGGCTACACCTTC. Amino acid sequence: CASSLKGQVYGYTF.

The chain recombines TRBV6-1 with TRBJ2-2, with 9 bases lining up with TRBD1. With V trimmed by 3 bases and J by 8 bases, 7 bases remained unmatched. The CDR3 consists of 15 residues. Germline assignment: CDR1 MNHNS and CDR2 SASEGT. The CDR3 region is CASSDLTGGQGELFF. The DNA for the CDR3 is TGTGCCAGCAGTGACCTCACAGGGGGCCAGGGGGAGCTGTTTTTT.

The chain has TRBV6-6 and TRBJ1-1; D may be TRBD1 (5 bases). Per the germline V gene, CDR1 is MNHNY and CDR2 is SVGAGI (reference sequence). V lost 0 bases and J 5 bases, leaving 13 bases between the germline ends. CDR3 length: 15 residues. The CDR3 protein is CASSYSQGRSTEAFF. CDR3 sequence (DNA): TGTGCCAGCAGTTACTCGCAGGGAAGGAGTACTGAAGCTTTCTTT.

This chain uses TRBV7-9 with TRBJ1-2; 7 bases are a match to TRBD1. The CDR3 spans 14 residues. J gave up 5 bases and V 2 bases, and 5 bases lay outside the gene matches. Per the germline V gene, CDR1 is SEHNR and CDR2 is FQNEAQ (reference sequence). The CDR3 sequence: CASSLRQGDYGYTF. The CDR3 nucleotides are TGTGCCAGCAGCTTACGGCAGGGGGATTATGGCTACACCTTC.

This clone was observed a few times. The chain is built from TRBV6-1 and TRBJ1-1; 7 bases fit TRBD1. The germline CDR1 and CDR2 sequences are MNHNS and SASEGT. V was clipped by 4 bases and J by 3 bases; unmatched bases: 8. The CDR3 extends over 15 amino acids. CDR3 sequence reads: CASSGGRGKDTEAFF. The CDR3 nucleotides are TGTGCCAGCAGTGGGGGCAGGGGGAAGGACACTGAAGCTTTCTTT.

The chain couples TRBV4-1 to TRBJ2-7; 9 bases match TRBD1. V lost 8 bases to trimming and J lost 3 bases; unmatched junction nucleotides: 8. This CDR3 is built from 14 residues. Germline loops: CDR1 MGHRA, CDR2 YSYEKL. The CDR3 sequence is CASGRDRDNYEQYF. CDR3 DNA sequence: TGCGCCAGCGGCCGGGACAGGGATAACTACGAGCAGTACTTC.

The chain employs TRBV28 and TRBJ2-5, with TRBD1 matching 9 bases. Germline values: CDR1 MDHEN, CDR2 SYDVKM. V shed 0 bases and J 1 base; nucleotides not matched to a gene: 0. The CDR3 sequence is 15 residues long. The CDR3 spells CASSLWTGGQETQYF. CDR3 bases: TGTGCCAGCAGTTTATGGACAGGGGGCCAAGAGACCCAGTACTTC.

This clone came up once. The chain links TRBV7-8 to TRBJ2-1; 7 bases are shared with TRBD2. Unmatched junction bases numbered 10, after V lost 1 base and J lost 4 bases. This CDR3 has 17 residues. The germline CDR1 and CDR2 sequences are SGHVS and FQNEAQ. In nucleotides, the CDR3 is TGTGCCAGCAGCTTAGGTAGCCAGCGGGGTGGATACAATGAGCAGTTCTTC. Translated, it gives CASSLGSQRGGYNEQFF.

The chain combines TRBV4-2 with TRBJ2-7; weak D call: TRBD2 (6 bases). Germline loops: CDR1 LGHNA, CDR2 YNFKEQ. The CDR3 sequence is 14 residues long. With 1 base removed from V and 12 bases from J, the gap between germline ends came to 19 bases. CDR3 region: CASSQGRTSLRSYF. In nucleotides, the CDR3 is TGTGCCAGCAGCCAAGGGAGAACTAGCTTGCGGTCGTACTTC.

This clone was seen more than once but under ten times. The CDR3 is CASSLKVSDSPNYGYTF. As DNA, the CDR3 is TGTGCCAGCAGCTTAAAAGTCTCCGACAGCCCTAACTATGGCTACACCTTC. The chain recombines TRBV7-2 with TRBJ1-2, with a weak D call TRBD1 (5 bases). The V end was cut by 2 bases, the J end by 0 bases, with 16 bases between. CDR1 SGHTA and CDR2 FQGNSA come from the germline V gene. The CDR3 has 17 amino acids. Supplemented by reference TRBV7-2 and TRBJ1-2, the full variable domain reads GAGVSQSPSNKVTEKGKDVELRCDPISGHTALYWYRQSLGQGLEFLIYFQGNSAPDKSGLPSDRFSAERTGGSVSTLTIQRTQQEDSAVYLCASSLKVSDSPNYGYTFGSGTRLTVV.

This clone appeared once. The genes are TRBV11-2 and TRBJ2-2, with TRBD2 as a possible D gene (6 bases). CDR3 length equals 16 residues. V gave up 1 base and J gave up 1 base, with 10 bases separating them. CDR1 is SGHAT, CDR2 FQNNGV, per germline. As DNA, the CDR3 is TGTGCCAGCAGCTTAGTAGACGGGGGGAACACCGGGGAGCTGTTTTTT. Encoded protein: CASSLVDGGNTGELFF.

CDR3 nucleotides: TGTGCCAGCAGTGGGTCAGGGTCGGCCACTGAAGCTTTCTTT. Translated, it gives CASSGSGSATEAFF. The rearrangement links TRBV2 to TRBJ1-1; D is possibly TRBD1 (5 bases). From germline, CDR1 is SNHLY and CDR2 FYNNEI. Trimming took off 4 bases at V and 4 bases at J, with 13 bases between the two ends. The CDR3 is made up of 14 amino acids.

This rearrangement joins TRBV7-6 to TRBJ2-5; 12 bases agree with TRBD1. This CDR3 comprises 16 residues. The germline CDR1 and CDR2 sequences are SGHVS and FNYEAQ. J lost 6 bases, V lost 0 bases, and 5 bases had no gene match. CDR3: CASSLARDRGRKTQYF. CDR3 DNA sequence: TGTGCCAGCAGCTTAGCTCGGGACAGGGGGCGAAAGACCCAGTACTTC.

The chain uses TRBV5-8 and TRBJ1-4; D may be TRBD1 (6 bases). The CDR3 length is 13 residues. In germline, CDR1 is SGHTS, CDR2 YDEGEE. Deletions cut 3 bases from V and 9 bases from J, with 12 bases between. The CDR3 reads CASSSRQDQKLFF. The CDR3 DNA follows: TGTGCCAGCAGCTCGCGACAGGATCAAAAACTGTTTTTT.

This clone was seen only once. V and J are TRBV19 and TRBJ2-7, with D perhaps matching TRBD1 (5 bases). The CDR3 sequence is 13 residues long. Germline V gene data show CDR1 as LNHDA and CDR2 as SQIVND (reference sequence). The V end was cut by 5 bases, the J end by 4 bases, with 12 bases between. This CDR3 reads CASSAGLIYEQYF. In DNA, the CDR3 is TGTGCCAGTAGTGCAGGGTTAATTTACGAGCAGTACTTC.

The chain uses TRBV29-1 and TRBJ2-7, with a tentative D call TRBD1 (5 bases). Germline V gene lookup returns CDR1 SQVTM and CDR2 ANQGSEA. CDR3 length equals 12 residues. The V and J ends lost 6 bases and 5 bases respectively, with 14 bases between them. The CDR3 DNA sequence: TGCAGCGTGTATAACTGGGGCAACGAGCAGTACTTC. It encodes CSVYNWGNEQYF.

The V call is TRBV15, the J call TRBJ1-1; possibly TRBD1 for D (5 bases). This CDR3 region has 14 residues. With 5 bases removed from V and 5 bases from J, the gap between germline ends came to 15 bases. The germline V gene encodes CDR1 LNHNV and CDR2 YYDKDF (reference sequence). Written as DNA, the CDR3 is TGTGCCACCAGCGTAGGAGGGCAGGGTACTGAAGCTTTCTTT. Its protein is CATSVGGQGTEAFF.

This clone was found a few times. The V call is TRBV6-4, the J call TRBJ2-2; 9 bases are a match to TRBD2. CDR1 is MRHNA and CDR2 is SNTAGT in the germline V gene. This CDR3 comprises 15 residues. Losses at the gene ends were 3 bases for V and 5 bases for J; bases not matched to a gene: 4. The CDR3 bases are TGTGCCAGCAGTGAGGGACTAGCACCGACCGGGGAGCTGTTTTTT. It is translated as CASSEGLAPTGELFF.

V gene TRBV11-2 combines with J gene TRBJ1-1; D unresolved. The germline V gene encodes CDR1 SGHAT and CDR2 FQNNGV. The CDR3 sequence is 13 residues long. V lost 2 bases, J lost 3 bases, and 7 bases lay in between. The CDR3 DNA follows: TGTGCCAGCAGCTTATCGGTCGACACTGAAGCTTTCTTT. This codes for CASSLSVDTEAFF.

This chain joins TRBV30 and TRBJ1-3; D unclear. With 5 bases removed from V and 8 bases from J, the gap between germline ends came to 16 bases. Looked up from germline, CDR1 is GTSNPN and CDR2 is SVGIG (reference sequence). This CDR3 region has 13 residues. In DNA form, the CDR3 reads TGTGCCTGGGCTAAGCGATCGAGAGACACCATATATTTT. The encoded protein is CAWAKRSRDTIYF. The full variable domain, its missing parts supplied by reference TRBV30 and TRBJ1-3, is SQTIHQWPATLVQPVGSPLSLECTVEGTSNPNLYWYRQAAGRGLQLLFYSVGIGQISSEVPQNLSASRPQDRQFILSSKKLLLSDSGFYLCAWAKRSRDTIYFGEGSWLTVV.

This rearrangement joins TRBV6-6 to TRBJ1-1, with D possibly TRBD1 on 6 matching bases. This CDR3 is built from 14 residues. V lost 2 bases and J 6 bases, leaving 13 bases between the germline ends. Germline lookup yields CDR1 MNHNY and CDR2 SVGAGI (reference sequence). The CDR3, as DNA: TGTGCCAGCAGTTACGGGAGGGGGTGGGCTGAAGCTTTCTTT. Protein: CASSYGRGWAEAFF.

This clone was observed a handful of times. The rearrangement links TRBV19 to TRBJ1-2, with D tentatively TRBD1 (5 bases). Germline V gene data show CDR1 as LNHDA and CDR2 as SQIVND (reference sequence). The CDR3 is made up of 16 amino acids. With 7 bases removed from V and 4 bases from J, the gap between germline ends came to 22 bases. The chain's CDR3 is CASTPRGAGFSYGYTF. The CDR3, as DNA: TGTGCCAGTACCCCTCGTGGGGCAGGGTTTAGCTATGGCTACACCTTC.

This sequence joins TRBV5-1 and TRBJ2-3, with 11 bases aligning to TRBD2. The CDR3 has 17 amino acids. Germline assignment: CDR1 SGHRS and CDR2 YFSETQ. Trimming took 0 bases from V and 8 from J; bases not matched to a gene: 11. The CDR3 region is CASSLGPSGGSLRTQYF. CDR3 sequence (DNA): TGCGCCAGCAGCTTGGGCCCTAGCGGGGGGTCCTTGCGTACGCAGTATTTT.

This clone was found once. A read error may produce the germline difference seen at one junction end. Here the CDR3 reads CTSSFGHEQFF. The CDR3 DNA is TGTACCAGCAGTTTTGGGCATGAGCAGTTCTTC. This sequence joins TRBV27 and TRBJ2-1; D gene uncertain. Germline V gene data show CDR1 as MNHEY and CDR2 as SMNVEV (reference sequence). There are 11 residues in the CDR3.

The genes are TRBV7-2 and TRBJ2-7, with a tentative D call TRBD2 (5 bases). This CDR3 comprises 15 residues. Trimming left V 5 bases short and J 4 bases short, with 18 bases between. Germline loops: CDR1 SGHTA, CDR2 FQGNSA. In nucleotides, the CDR3 is TGTGCCAGCAGCCCCTCAACGGGATCAGTATACGAGCAGTACTTC. Its translation: CASSPSTGSVYEQYF.

The chain joins TRBV6-1 to TRBJ1-1, with D unresolved. The V and J ends lost 10 bases and 1 base respectively, with 13 bases between them. The CDR3 has 13 residues. Germline V lookup: CDR1 MNHNS, CDR2 SASEGT. The CDR3 protein is CANDPAGNTEAFF. DNA for the CDR3: TGTGCCAACGACCCGGCGGGGAACACTGAAGCTTTCTTT.

The chain employs TRBV29-1 and TRBJ1-2; the D gene is possibly TRBD1 (5 bases). Germline V gene data show CDR1 as SQVTM and CDR2 as ANQGSEA. This CDR3 has 13 amino acids. The germline V and J ends were trimmed by 6 bases and 4 bases, with 15 bases remaining between them. The CDR3 reads CSVGRGEPYGYTF. The CDR3 DNA reads TGCAGCGTGGGGCGGGGGGAACCCTATGGCTACACCTTC.

This chain connects TRBV6-5 to TRBJ2-7; D perhaps matches TRBD2 (5 bases). V was trimmed by 6 bases and J by 5 bases, leaving 14 bases between them. Germline loops: CDR1 MNHEY, CDR2 SVGAGI. The CDR3 contains 13 residues. This CDR3 is CASRDSRVHEQYF. CDR3 coding DNA: TGTGCCAGCAGGGACTCACGGGTCCACGAGCAGTACTTC.